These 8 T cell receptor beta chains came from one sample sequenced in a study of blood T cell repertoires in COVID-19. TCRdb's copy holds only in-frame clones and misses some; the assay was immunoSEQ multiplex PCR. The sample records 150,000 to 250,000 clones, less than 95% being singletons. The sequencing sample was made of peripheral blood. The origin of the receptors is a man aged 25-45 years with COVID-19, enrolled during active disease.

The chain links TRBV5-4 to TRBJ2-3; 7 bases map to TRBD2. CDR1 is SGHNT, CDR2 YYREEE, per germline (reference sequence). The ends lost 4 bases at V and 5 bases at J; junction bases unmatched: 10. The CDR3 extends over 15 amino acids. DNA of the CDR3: TGTGCCAGCAGCCCAGGACGGGAGGTGGGAGATACGCAGTATTTT. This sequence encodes CASSPGREVGDTQYF.

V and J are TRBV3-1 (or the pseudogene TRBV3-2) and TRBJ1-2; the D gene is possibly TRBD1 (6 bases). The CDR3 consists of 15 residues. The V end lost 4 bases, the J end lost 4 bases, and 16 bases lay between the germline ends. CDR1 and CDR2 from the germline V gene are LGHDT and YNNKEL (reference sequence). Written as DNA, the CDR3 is TGTGCCAGCAGCCCCTTCGGACAGTATAGCTATGGCTACACCTTC. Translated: CASSPFGQYSYGYTF.

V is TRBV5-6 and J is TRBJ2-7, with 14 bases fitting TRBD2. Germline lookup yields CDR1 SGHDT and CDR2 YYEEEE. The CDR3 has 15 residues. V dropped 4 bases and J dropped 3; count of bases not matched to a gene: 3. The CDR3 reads CASSPGLAGVYEQYF. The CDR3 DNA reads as TGTGCCAGCAGCCCGGGACTAGCGGGGGTCTACGAGCAGTACTTC.

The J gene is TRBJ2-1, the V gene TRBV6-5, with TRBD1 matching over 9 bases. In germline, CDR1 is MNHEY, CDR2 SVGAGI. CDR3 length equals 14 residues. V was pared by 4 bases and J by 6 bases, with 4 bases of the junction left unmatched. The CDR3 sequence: CASSLRQGGNEQFF. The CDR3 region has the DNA TGTGCCAGCAGTTTACGACAGGGGGGCAATGAGCAGTTCTTC.

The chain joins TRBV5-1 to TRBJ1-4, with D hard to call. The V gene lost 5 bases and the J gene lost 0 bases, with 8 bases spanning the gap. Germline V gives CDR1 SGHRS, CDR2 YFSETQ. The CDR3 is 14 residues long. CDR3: CASRRAATNEKLFF. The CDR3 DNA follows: TGCGCCAGCAGGCGGGCGGCAACTAATGAAAAACTGTTTTTT.

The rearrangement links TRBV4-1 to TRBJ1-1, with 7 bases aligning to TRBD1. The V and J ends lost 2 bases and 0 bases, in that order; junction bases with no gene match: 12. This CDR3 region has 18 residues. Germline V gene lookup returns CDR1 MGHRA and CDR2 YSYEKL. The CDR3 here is CASSQSPTGAIMNTEAFF. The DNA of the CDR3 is TGCGCCAGCAGCCAATCACCCACAGGGGCCATAATGAACACTGAAGCTTTCTTT.

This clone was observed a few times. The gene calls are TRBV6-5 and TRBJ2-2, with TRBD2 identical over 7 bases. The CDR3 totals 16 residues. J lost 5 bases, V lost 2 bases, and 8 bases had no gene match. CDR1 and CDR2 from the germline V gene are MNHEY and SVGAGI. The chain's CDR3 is CASSYDPGRDTGELFF. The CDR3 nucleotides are TGTGCCAGCAGTTACGATCCGGGGAGGGATACCGGGGAGCTGTTTTTT.

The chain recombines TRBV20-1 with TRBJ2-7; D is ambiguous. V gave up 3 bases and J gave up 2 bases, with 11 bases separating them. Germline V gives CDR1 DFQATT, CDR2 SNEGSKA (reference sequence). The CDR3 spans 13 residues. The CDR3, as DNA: TGCAGTGCTAGTTATGGCTTCCCCTACGAGCAGTACTTC. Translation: CSASYGFPYEQYF.